The sequence of this T cell receptor (beta chain) was determined in a study of blood T cell repertoires in COVID-19. About the research overall: T cells, B-cell-depleted T cells, or PBMCs provided the cDNA or gDNA that served as material.

The authors' processing: From reference gene primer amplification, estimates of nucleated cell counts were derived. Here immunoSEQ multiplex PCR was the method, and the copy in TCRdb shows in-frame clones only, minus some. V and J calls plus clone size are reproduced from that table; the DNA served to infer D and trimming. Of roughly 440,000 clones detected, more than 70% appear once; the ten largest clones hold roughly 12%. It was during active infection that Seattle patients were enrolled and then longitudinally followed. This clone was seen only a few times. The sample holds other DNA sequences that translate to the same CDR3. Material for sequencing was peripheral blood. The TCR sequence derives from a woman between 50 and 59 years old with COVID-19, enrolled during active disease.

The CDR3 DNA reads TGTGCCAGTAGTATCGACAGGGGGAACACTGAAGCTTTCTTT. Translating it yields CASSIDRGNTEAFF. The rearrangement uses TRBV19 and TRBJ1-1; 8 positions match TRBD1. The CDR3 has 14 amino acids. The V segment lost 3 bases and the J segment 1 base; nucleotides outside the gene matches: 1. Looked up from germline, CDR1 is LNHDA and CDR2 is SQIVND (reference sequence).